The 3 T cell receptor beta chains given below trace back to one sample, sequenced in a study of cytomegalovirus exposure and HLA in healthy donors. PCR involved 60 Vbeta and 13 Jbeta primers. Measured with immunoSEQ multiplex PCR; TCRdb has only the in-frame clones, and not every one. The profile shows around 150,000 clones, roughly 80% of them singletons. Input material: PBMCs. These receptors were obtained from a woman aged 45 to 65 in good health and CMV-seronegative.

The sample holds one count of this clone. This chain uses TRBV7-2 with TRBJ1-2, with D possibly being TRBD1 (6 bases). V was clipped by 6 bases and J by 0 bases, with 14 bases between them. Germline CDR1 is SGHTA and CDR2 is FQGNSA. The CDR3 covers 15 residues. The CDR3 bases are TGTGCCAGCAGAACTGGACAGACCACTAACTATGGCTACACCTTC. Translated: CASRTGQTTNYGYTF.

This clone was recorded only once. This sequence joins TRBV6-1 and TRBJ2-7; no clear D. Germline values: CDR1 MNHNS, CDR2 SASEGT. This CDR3 comprises 13 residues. V gave up 4 bases and J gave up 3 bases, with 10 bases separating them. This chain's CDR3 is CASSVPGHYEQYF. The CDR3 DNA is TGTGCCAGCAGTGTCCCAGGCCACTACGAGCAGTACTTC.

V usage is TRBV19 and J usage is TRBJ1-3, with a tentative D call TRBD1 (5 bases). This CDR3 contains 14 residues. Trimming left V 5 bases short and J 5 bases short, with 13 bases between. Looked up from germline, CDR1 is LNHDA and CDR2 is SQIVND (reference sequence). CDR3 nucleotides: TGTGCCAGTAGTCCCTCCGCAGGGCGAAACACCATATATTTT. This codes for CASSPSAGRNTIYF.